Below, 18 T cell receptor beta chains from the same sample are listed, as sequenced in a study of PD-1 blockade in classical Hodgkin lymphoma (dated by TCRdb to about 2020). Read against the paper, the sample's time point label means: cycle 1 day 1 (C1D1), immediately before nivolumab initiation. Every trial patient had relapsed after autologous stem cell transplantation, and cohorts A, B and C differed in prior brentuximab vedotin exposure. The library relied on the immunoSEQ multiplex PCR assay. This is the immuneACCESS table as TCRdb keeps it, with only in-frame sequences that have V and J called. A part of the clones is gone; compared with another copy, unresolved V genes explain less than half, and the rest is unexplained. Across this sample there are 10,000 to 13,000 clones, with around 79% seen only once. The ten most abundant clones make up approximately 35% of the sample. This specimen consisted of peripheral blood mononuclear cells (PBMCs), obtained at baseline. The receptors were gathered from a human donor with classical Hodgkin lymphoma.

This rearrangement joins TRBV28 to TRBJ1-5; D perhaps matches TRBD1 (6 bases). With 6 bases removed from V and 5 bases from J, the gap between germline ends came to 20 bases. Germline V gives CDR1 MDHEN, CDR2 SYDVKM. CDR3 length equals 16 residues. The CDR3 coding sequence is TGTGCCAGCAGCTTCGGGGTCAGGGGTATAGATCAGCCCCAGCATTTT. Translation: CASSFGVRGIDQPQHF.

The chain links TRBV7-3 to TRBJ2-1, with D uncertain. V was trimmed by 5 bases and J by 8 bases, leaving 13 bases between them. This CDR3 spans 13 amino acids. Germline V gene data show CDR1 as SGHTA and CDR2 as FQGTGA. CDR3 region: CASSRARSDEQFF. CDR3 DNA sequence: TGTGCCAGCAGCCGTGCTCGCTCTGATGAGCAGTTCTTC.

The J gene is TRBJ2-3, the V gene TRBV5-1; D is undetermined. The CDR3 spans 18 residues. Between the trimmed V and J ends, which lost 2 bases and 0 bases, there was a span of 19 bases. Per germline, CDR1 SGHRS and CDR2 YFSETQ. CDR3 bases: TGCGCCAGCAGCTTTCTAAACCCTCTACCTTATAGCACAGATACGCAGTATTTT. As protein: CASSFLNPLPYSTDTQYF.

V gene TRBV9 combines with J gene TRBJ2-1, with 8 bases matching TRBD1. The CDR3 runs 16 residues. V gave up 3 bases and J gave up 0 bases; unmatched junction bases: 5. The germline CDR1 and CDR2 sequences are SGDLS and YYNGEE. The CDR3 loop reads CASSERDRFSYNEQFF. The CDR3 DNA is TGTGCCAGCAGCGAACGGGACAGGTTCTCCTACAATGAGCAGTTCTTC.

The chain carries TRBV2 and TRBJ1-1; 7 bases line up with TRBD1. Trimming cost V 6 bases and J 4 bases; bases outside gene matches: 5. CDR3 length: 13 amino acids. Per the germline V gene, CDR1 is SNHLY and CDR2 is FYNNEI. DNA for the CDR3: TGTGCCAGCAGGCCGACAGGGACCACTGAAGCTTTCTTT. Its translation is CASRPTGTTEAFF.

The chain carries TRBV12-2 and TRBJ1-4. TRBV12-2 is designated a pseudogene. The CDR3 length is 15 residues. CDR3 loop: CASRLVFGGGEKLFF. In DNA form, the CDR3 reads TGTGCAAGTCGCTTAGTGTTCGGGGGTGGAGAAAAACTGTTTTTT.

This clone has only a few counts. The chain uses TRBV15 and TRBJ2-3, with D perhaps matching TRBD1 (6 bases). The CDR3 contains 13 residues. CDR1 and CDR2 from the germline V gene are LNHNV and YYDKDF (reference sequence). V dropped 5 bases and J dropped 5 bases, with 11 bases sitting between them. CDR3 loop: CATSAQGLDTQYF. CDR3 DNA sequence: TGTGCCACCAGCGCACAGGGATTAGATACGCAGTATTTT.

The CDR3 DNA reads TGTGCCAGCAGTGAACAACCCGGGGAAAAGCAGTACGTC. It codes for CASSEQPGEKQYV. The chain combines TRBV6-5 with TRBJ2-7; perhaps TRBD2 as D (5 bases). With 5 bases removed from V and 8 bases from J, the gap between germline ends came to 16 bases. CDR1 MNHEY and CDR2 SVGAGI come from the germline V gene. The CDR3 runs to 13 residues.

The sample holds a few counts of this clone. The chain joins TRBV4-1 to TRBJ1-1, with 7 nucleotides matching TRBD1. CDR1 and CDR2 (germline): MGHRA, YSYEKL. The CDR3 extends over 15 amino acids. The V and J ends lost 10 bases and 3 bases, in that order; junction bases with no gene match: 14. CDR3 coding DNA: TGCGCCACCACCGCCGGGAGGGGGCTCGACACTGAAGCTTTCTTT. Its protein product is CATTAGRGLDTEAFF.

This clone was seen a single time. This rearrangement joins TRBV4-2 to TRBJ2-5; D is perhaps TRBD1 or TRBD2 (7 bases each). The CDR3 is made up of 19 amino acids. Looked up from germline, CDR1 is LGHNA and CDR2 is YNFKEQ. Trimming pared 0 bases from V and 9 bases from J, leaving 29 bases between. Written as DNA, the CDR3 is TGTGCCAGCAGCCAAGATTATCCCAGGGGGGTAGCGGGCGGCGAGGCCCAGTACTTC. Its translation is CASSQDYPRGVAGGEAQYF.

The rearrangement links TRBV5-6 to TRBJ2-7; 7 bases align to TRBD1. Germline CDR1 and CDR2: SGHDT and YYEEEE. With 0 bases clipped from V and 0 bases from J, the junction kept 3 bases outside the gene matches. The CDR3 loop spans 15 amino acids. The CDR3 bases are TGTGCCAGCAGCTTGGTCGGGACAGTCTCCTACGAGCAGTACTTC. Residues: CASSLVGTVSYEQYF. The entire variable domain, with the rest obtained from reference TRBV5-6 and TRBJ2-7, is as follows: DAGVTQSPTHLIKTRGQQVTLRCSPKSGHDTVSWYQQALGQGPQFIFQYYEEEERQRGNFPDRFSGHQFPNYSSELNVNALLLGDSALYLCASSLVGTVSYEQYFGPGTRLTVT.

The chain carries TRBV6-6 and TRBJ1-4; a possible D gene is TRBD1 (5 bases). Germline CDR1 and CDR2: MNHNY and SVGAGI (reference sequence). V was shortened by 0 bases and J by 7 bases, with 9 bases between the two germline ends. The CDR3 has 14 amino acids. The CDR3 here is CASSYSRRGEKLFF. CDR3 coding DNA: TGTGCCAGCAGTTACTCTAGGAGGGGTGAAAAACTGTTTTTT.

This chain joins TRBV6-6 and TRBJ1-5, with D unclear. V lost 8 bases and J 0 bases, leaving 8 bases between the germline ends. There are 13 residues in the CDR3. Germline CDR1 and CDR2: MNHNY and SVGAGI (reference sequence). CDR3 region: CASRSYSNQPQHF. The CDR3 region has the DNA TGTGCCAGCCGGAGTTATAGCAATCAGCCCCAGCATTTT.

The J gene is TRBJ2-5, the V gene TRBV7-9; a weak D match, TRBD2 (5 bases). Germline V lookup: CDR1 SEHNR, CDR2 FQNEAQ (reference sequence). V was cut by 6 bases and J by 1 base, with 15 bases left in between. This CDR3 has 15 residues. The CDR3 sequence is CASSSRAGVQETQYF. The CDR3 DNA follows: TGTGCCAGCAGTTCCCGGGCGGGTGTCCAAGAGACCCAGTACTTC.

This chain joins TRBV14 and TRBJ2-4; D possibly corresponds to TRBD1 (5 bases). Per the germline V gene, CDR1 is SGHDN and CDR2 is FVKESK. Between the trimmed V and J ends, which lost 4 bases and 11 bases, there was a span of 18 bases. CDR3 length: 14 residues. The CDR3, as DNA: TGTGCCAGCAGCCCGGACATCTTCTCCACCGTTCAGTACTTC. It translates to CASSPDIFSTVQYF.

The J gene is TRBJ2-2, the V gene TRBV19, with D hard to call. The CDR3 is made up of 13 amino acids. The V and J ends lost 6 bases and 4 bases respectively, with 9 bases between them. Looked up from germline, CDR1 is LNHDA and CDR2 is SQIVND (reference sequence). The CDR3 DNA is TGTGCCAGTAGGGTAGGTGCCACCGGGGAGCTGTTTTTT. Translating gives CASRVGATGELFF.

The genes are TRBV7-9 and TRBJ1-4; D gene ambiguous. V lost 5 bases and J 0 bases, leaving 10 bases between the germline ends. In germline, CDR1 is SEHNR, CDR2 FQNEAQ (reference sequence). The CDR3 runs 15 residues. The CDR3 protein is CASSPRTSTNEKLFF. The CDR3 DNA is TGTGCCAGCAGCCCACGTACCTCAACTAATGAAAAACTGTTTTTT.

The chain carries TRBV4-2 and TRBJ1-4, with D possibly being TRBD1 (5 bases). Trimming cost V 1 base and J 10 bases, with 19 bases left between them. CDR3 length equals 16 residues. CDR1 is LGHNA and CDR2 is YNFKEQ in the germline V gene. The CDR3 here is CASSQGGGAKGLKLFF. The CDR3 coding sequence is TGTGCCAGCAGCCAAGGGGGAGGGGCCAAGGGGTTAAAACTGTTTTTT.